These 8 T cell receptor beta chains came from one sample sequenced in a study of blood T cell repertoires in COVID-19. Using immunoSEQ multiplex PCR, the repertoire was profiled, and TCRdb retains in-frame clones only, with some absent. This sample has some 210,000 clones, with about 89% found just once. Sequencing input: peripheral blood. These TCRs come from a woman in her forties with acute or convalescent COVID-19.

The rearrangement links TRBV6-1 to TRBJ2-7, with 10 positions matching TRBD1. The trim removed 3 bases at V and 2 bases at J, leaving 4 bases unmatched. Looked up from germline, CDR1 is MNHNS and CDR2 is SASEGT. The CDR3 loop spans 15 amino acids. CDR3 coding DNA: TGTGCCAGCAGTGATTGGACAGGGGGTCCCTACGAGCAGTACGTC. It codes for CASSDWTGGPYEQYV.

This chain uses TRBV4-1 with TRBJ1-4; no definite D call. CDR1 and CDR2 (germline): MGHRA, YSYEKL. The CDR3 sequence is 12 residues long. The V gene lost 1 base and the J gene lost 8 bases, with 5 bases spanning the gap. The CDR3 region has the DNA TGCGCCAGCAGCCAAGTGAGGGAAAAACTGTTTTTT. It specifies CASSQVREKLFF.

This clone was counted once. CDR3 nucleotide sequence: TGTGCCAGCAAAGAGTTGAACGTTGGAGTCGGGGAGCTGTTTTTT. Translated, it gives CASKELNVGVGELFF. The rearrangement uses TRBV2 and TRBJ2-2; D gene unclear. This CDR3 has 15 amino acids. V lost 7 bases and J 7 bases, leaving 19 bases between the germline ends. Germline lookup yields CDR1 SNHLY and CDR2 FYNNEI.

The chain combines TRBV19 with TRBJ2-1; 11 bases match TRBD2. The CDR3 sequence is 15 residues long. Germline-derived CDR1 and CDR2 are LNHDA and SQIVND (reference sequence). V lost 4 bases, J lost 4 bases, and 3 bases stayed unmatched. The CDR3 region has the DNA TGTGCCAGTAGTACCGGGACTAGCGGTTACAATGAGCAGTTCTTC. Translation: CASSTGTSGYNEQFF.

Concerning this clone itself: Other DNA sequences of this sample code for an identical CDR3. This chain connects TRBV9 to TRBJ1-1, with D uncertain. There are 14 residues in the CDR3. Trimming took off 0 bases at V and 1 base at J, with 7 bases between the two ends. The V gene's germline CDR1 is SGDLS and CDR2 YYNGEE. Here the CDR3 DNA reads TGTGCCAGCAGCGTAGGGACTGAGAACACTGAAGCTTTCTTT. Protein sequence: CASSVGTENTEAFF.

This chain links TRBV21-1 with TRBJ2-5; the table names TRBD1, a call not compared with the DNA. TRBV21-1 is noted as a pseudogene. The CDR3 totals 18 residues. CDR3 sequence (DNA): TGTGCCAGCAGCATGTATTACCGGAGAGACAGTAATCAAGAGACCCAGTACTTC. Amino acid sequence: CASSMYYRRDSNQETQYF.

This chain connects TRBV7-9 to TRBJ1-4, with 8 nucleotides matching TRBD1. The junction had 2 bases not matched to a gene; V was cut back by 5 bases and J by 3 bases. CDR1 SEHNR and CDR2 FQNEAQ come from the germline V gene (reference sequence). The CDR3 spans 14 residues. CDR3 sequence reads: CASSDRGANEKLFF. In nucleotides, the CDR3 is TGTGCCAGCAGCGACAGGGGTGCTAATGAAAAACTGTTTTTT.

This clone was seen just once. CDR3 amino acids: CASSHRGLNQETQYF. The CDR3 region has the DNA TGCGCCAGCAGTCACAGGGGCCTGAACCAAGAGACCCAGTACTTC. The chain links TRBV10-1 to TRBJ2-5; 7 nucleotides agree with TRBD1. Germline V gene sequence: CDR1 WNHNN, CDR2 SYGVQD (reference sequence). The V and J ends lost 5 bases and 0 bases, in that order; junction bases with no gene match: 6. This CDR3 contains 15 residues.